These T cell receptor beta chains were read from a single sample in a study of cytomegalovirus exposure and HLA in healthy donors. Data came from immunoSEQ multiplex PCR; TCRdb stores just in-frame clones and leaves some out. Among some 130,000 clones listed, 75% were seen once. Sequences were obtained from PBMCs. Receptors originate from a man younger than 45 in good health and CMV-seronegative. The CDR3 runs from the conserved cysteine through the conserved F or W. The D gene is left open where the match is weak. Expanded clones get a size class; other rows say once, few or many, or leave the size out.

D: TRBD2
size: NA
length: 19
J: TRBJ2-3
V: TRBV10-3
DNA: TGTGCCATCAGTGAGGGACTAGCGGGAGGGCCAGGTCCCACAGATACGCAGTATTTT
CDR3: CAISEGLAGGPGPTDTQYF

D: NA
size: NA
length: 14
J: TRBJ1-1
V: TRBV5-1
DNA: TGCGCCAGCAGCTTACGGACGGGAAACACTGAAGCTTTCTTT
CDR3: CASSLRTGNTEAFF

D: TRBD2
size: NA
length: 16
J: TRBJ2-5
V: TRBV28
DNA: TGTGCCAGCAGTTCGCCGACTAGCGGGGGGTCCGGGACCCAGTACTTC
CDR3: CASSSPTSGGSGTQYF

D: NA
size: NA
length: 12
J: TRBJ1-4
V: TRBV7-9
DNA: TGTGCCAGCAGCCCCCCCGAGGGAAAACTGTTTTTT
CDR3: CASSPPEGKLFF

D: TRBD2
size: NA
length: 15
J: TRBJ2-5
V: TRBV5-1
DNA: TGCGCCAGCAGCTTGGCCGGGACTATGCAAGAGACCCAGTACTTC
CDR3: CASSLAGTMQETQYF

D: NA
size: few
length: 14
J: TRBJ1-1
V: TRBV7-8
DNA: TGTGCCAGCAGCTTAGTAGGCGGGGGAGCTGAAGCTTTCTTT
CDR3: CASSLVGGGAEAFF

D: NA
size: NA
length: 18
J: TRBJ1-6
V: TRBV5-5
DNA: TGTGCCAGCAGCTTGGGGGGTAGGGGCGCCCCTGGTAATTCACCCCTCCACTTT
CDR3: CASSLGGRGAPGNSPLHF

D: TRBD2
size: few
length: 16
J: TRBJ2-7
V: TRBV28
DNA: TGTGCCAGCAGTTTAGGGGGGTACACTAGCGTAGAAGGGCAGTACTTC
CDR3: CASSLGGYTSVEGQYF

D: NA
size: NA
length: 16
J: TRBJ1-1
V: TRBV11-3
DNA: TGTGCCAGCAGCTTAGGGACAACCGAAATGAACACTGAAGCTTTCTTT
CDR3: CASSLGTTEMNTEAFF

D: TRBD1
size: NA
length: 17
J: TRBJ1-3
V: TRBV4-2
DNA: TGTGCCAGCAGCCAAGTGTCTCCAGGGGGCGCCGGAAACACCATATATTTT
CDR3: CASSQVSPGGAGNTIYF

D: NA
size: NA
length: 12
J: TRBJ1-1
V: TRBV23-1
DNA: TGCGCCGTCCTGGTAGCCGACACTGAAGCTTTCTTT
CDR3: CAVLVADTEAFF

D: NA
size: once
length: 14
J: TRBJ2-7
V: TRBV10-1
DNA: TGCGCCAGCAGTGAGTCATCAGGGGAATACGAGCAGTACTTC
CDR3: CASSESSGEYEQYF

D: TRBD2
size: NA
length: 15
J: TRBJ2-3
V: TRBV5-1
DNA: TGCGCCAGCAGCTTACTAGCGGGGGGTAGAGATACGCAGTATTTT
CDR3: CASSLLAGGRDTQYF

D: NA
size: NA
length: 19
J: TRBJ1-1
V: TRBV19
DNA: TGTGCCAGTAGTATAGATCCCCCAGGCACCACCTATTGGAACACTGAAGCTTTCTTT
CDR3: CASSIDPPGTTYWNTEAFF

D: TRBD1
size: NA
length: 13
J: TRBJ2-7
V: TRBV19
DNA: TGTGCCAGTAGTCAAGGGACAGGGGTAGGGCAGTACTTC
CDR3: CASSQGTGVGQYF

D: NA
size: once
length: 13
J: TRBJ1-1
V: TRBV27
DNA: TGTGCCAGCAATCTGCCGGGTAGCACTGAAGCTTTCTTT
CDR3: CASNLPGSTEAFF

D: NA
size: NA
length: 14
J: TRBJ1-5
V: TRBV21-1
DNA: TGTGCCAGCAGGCACAGGGCCTCCAATCAGCCCCAGCATTTT
CDR3: CASRHRASNQPQHF

D: NA
size: NA
length: 12
J: TRBJ1-2
V: TRBV28
DNA: TGTGCCAGCAGTGCGGGACCGTGGGGCTACACCTTC
CDR3: CASSAGPWGYTF

D: TRBD1
size: once
length: 15
J: TRBJ1-2
V: TRBV7-9
DNA: TGTGCCAGCAGCGCCAACTGGGACAGGGGAGGCGGCTACACCTTC
CDR3: CASSANWDRGGGYTF

D: NA
size: NA
length: 12
J: TRBJ1-1
V: TRBV25-1
DNA: TGTGCCAGCAGAGGGGGGGGCACTGAAGCTTTCTTT
CDR3: CASRGGGTEAFF

D: TRBD1
size: few
length: 17
J: TRBJ1-1
V: TRBV10-3
DNA: TGTGCCATCAGTGGAAGTTTGTCGGGCGACAGGGGTCTAGCAGCTTTCTTT
CDR3: CAISGSLSGDRGLAAFF

D: TRBD1
size: NA
length: 14
J: TRBJ1-2
V: TRBV27
DNA: TGTGCCAGCAGAAGAACAGGGGGGCACTATGGCTACACCTTC
CDR3: CASRRTGGHYGYTF

D: NA
size: NA
length: 14
J: TRBJ2-7
V: TRBV7-2
DNA: TGTGCCAGCAGCTTAGCCGGGGGGCAATACGAGCAGTACTTC
CDR3: CASSLAGGQYEQYF

D: NA
size: NA
length: 13
J: TRBJ1-1
V: TRBV14
DNA: TGTGCCAGCAGCTACAGCATGAACACTGAAGCTTTCTTT
CDR3: CASSYSMNTEAFF

D: TRBD2
size: NA
length: 16
J: TRBJ2-7
V: TRBV10-3
DNA: TGTGCCATCAGTGAGGCCCTAGCGGGCGACTTCTACGAGCAGTACTTC
CDR3: CAISEALAGDFYEQYF

D: TRBD2
size: NA
length: 17
J: TRBJ2-1
V: TRBV28
DNA: TGTGCCAGCAGTTTAGCGTCTAGCGGGGCCCATTACAATGAGCAGTTCTTC
CDR3: CASSLASSGAHYNEQFF